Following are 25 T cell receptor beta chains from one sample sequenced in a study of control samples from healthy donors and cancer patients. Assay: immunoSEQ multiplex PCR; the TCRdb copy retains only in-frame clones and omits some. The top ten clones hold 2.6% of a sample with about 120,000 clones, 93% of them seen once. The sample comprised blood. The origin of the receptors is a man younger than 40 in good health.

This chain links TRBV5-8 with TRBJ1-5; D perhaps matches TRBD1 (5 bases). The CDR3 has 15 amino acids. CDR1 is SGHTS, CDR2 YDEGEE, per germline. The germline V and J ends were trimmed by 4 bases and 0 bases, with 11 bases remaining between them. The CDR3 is CASSPEGNSNQPQHF. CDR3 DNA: TGTGCCAGCAGCCCTGAGGGGAATAGCAATCAGCCCCAGCATTTT.

The DNA of the CDR3 is TGTGCCAGCAGTTCCCGACAGGGCGGGAGCAATCAGCCCCAGCATTTT. It is translated as CASSSRQGGSNQPQHF. The rearrangement uses TRBV27 and TRBJ1-5; 7 nucleotides agree with TRBD1. Germline lookup yields CDR1 MNHEY and CDR2 SMNVEV (reference sequence). Losses at the gene ends were 4 bases for V and 1 base for J; bases not matched to a gene: 7. The CDR3 has 16 residues.

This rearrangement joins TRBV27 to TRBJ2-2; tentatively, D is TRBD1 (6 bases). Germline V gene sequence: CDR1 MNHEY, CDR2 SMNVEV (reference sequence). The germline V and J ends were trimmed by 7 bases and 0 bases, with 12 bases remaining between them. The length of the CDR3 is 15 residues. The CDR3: CASKYGQPNTGELFF. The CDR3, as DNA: TGTGCCAGCAAATACGGACAGCCGAACACCGGGGAGCTGTTTTTT.

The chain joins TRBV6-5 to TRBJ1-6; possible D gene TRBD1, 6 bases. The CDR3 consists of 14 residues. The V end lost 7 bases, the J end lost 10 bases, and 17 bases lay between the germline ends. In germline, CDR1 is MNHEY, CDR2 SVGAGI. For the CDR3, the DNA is TGTGCCAGCATCACCTACAGGGCGGGATCACCCCTCCACTTT. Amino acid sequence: CASITYRAGSPLHF.

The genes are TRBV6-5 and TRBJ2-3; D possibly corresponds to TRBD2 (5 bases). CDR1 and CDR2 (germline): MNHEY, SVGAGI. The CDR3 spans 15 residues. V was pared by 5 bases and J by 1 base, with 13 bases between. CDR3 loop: CASSRNPEGTDTQYF. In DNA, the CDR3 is TGTGCCAGCAGTAGGAACCCGGAGGGCACAGATACGCAGTATTTT.

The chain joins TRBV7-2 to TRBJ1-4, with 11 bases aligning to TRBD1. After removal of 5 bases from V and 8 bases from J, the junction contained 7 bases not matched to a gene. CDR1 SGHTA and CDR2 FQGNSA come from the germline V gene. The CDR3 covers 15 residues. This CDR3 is CASSPRTGGVEKLFF. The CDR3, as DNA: TGTGCCAGCAGCCCGCGGACAGGGGGCGTGGAAAAACTGTTTTTT.

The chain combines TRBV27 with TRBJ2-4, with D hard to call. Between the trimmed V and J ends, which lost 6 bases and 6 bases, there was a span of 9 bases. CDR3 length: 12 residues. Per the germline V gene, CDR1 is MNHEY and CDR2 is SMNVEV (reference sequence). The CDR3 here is CASRSSGNIQYF. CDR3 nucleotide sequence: TGTGCCAGCAGGTCTTCCGGAAACATTCAGTACTTC.

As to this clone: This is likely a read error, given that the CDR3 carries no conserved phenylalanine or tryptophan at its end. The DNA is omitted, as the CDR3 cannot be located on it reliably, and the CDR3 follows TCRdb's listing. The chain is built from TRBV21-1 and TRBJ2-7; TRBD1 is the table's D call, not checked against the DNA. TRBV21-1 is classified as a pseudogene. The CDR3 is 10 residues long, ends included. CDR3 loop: CASSNSKDTA.

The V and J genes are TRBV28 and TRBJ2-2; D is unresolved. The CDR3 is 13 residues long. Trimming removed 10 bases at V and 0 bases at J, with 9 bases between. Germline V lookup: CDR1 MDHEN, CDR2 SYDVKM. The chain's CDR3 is CATRTSNTGELFF. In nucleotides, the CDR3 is TGTGCCACCCGAACCTCGAACACCGGGGAGCTGTTTTTT. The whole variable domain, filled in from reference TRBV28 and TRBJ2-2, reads DVKVTQSSRYLVKRTGEKVFLECVQDMDHENMFWYRQDPGLGLRLIYFSYDVKMKEKGDIPEGYSVSREKKERFSLILESASTNQTSMYLCATRTSNTGELFFGEGSRLTVL.

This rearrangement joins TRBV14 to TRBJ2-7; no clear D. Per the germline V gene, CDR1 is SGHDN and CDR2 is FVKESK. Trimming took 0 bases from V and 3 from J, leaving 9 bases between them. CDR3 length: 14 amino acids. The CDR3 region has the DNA TGTGCCAGCAGCCAAGAGGGGTCCTTCTACGAGCAGTACGTC. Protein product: CASSQEGSFYEQYV.

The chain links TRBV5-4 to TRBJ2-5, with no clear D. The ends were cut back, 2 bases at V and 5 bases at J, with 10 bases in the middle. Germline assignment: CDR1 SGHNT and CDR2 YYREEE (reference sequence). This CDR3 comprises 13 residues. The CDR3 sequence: CASSFPGTETQYF. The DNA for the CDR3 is TGTGCCAGCAGCTTCCCAGGTACGGAGACCCAGTACTTC.

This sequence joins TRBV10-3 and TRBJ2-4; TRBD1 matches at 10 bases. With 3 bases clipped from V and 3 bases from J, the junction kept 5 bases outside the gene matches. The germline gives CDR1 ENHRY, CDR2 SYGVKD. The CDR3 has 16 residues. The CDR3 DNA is TGTGCCATCAGTGATTTGGACAGGGGGGGCAAAAACATTCAGTACTTC. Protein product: CAISDLDRGGKNIQYF.

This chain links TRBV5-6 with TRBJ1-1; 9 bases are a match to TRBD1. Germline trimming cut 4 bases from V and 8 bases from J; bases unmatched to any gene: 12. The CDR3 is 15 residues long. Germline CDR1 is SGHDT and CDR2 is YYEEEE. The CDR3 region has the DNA TGTGCCAGCAGCCCTCTGGGACAGGGTCCTACCGAAGCTTTCTTT. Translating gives CASSPLGQGPTEAFF.

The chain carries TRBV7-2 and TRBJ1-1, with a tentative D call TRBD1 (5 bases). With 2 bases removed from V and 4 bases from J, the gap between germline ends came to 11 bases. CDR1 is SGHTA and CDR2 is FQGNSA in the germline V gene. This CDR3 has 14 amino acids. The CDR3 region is CASSLFQGSTEAFF. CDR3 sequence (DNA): TGTGCCAGCAGCTTATTTCAGGGCAGCACTGAAGCTTTCTTT.

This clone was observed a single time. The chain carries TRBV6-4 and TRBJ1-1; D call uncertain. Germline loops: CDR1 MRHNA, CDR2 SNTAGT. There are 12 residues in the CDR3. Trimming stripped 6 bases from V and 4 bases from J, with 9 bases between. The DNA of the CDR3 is TGTGCCAGCAGGAGAGAAGGCACTGAAGCTTTCTTT. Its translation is CASRREGTEAFF.

For the CDR3, the DNA is TGTGCCAGCAGTACCCCGAAAGGGGCAGATACGCAGTATTTT. Amino acids: CASSTPKGADTQYF. The chain has TRBV28 and TRBJ2-3, with a weak D call TRBD1 (5 bases). There are 14 residues in the CDR3. Germline lookup yields CDR1 MDHEN and CDR2 SYDVKM. V was pared by 5 bases and J by 4 bases, with 13 bases between.

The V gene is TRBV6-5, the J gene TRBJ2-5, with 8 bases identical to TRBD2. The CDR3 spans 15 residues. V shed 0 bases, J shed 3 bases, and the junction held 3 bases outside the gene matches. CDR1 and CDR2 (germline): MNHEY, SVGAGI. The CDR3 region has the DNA TGTGCCAGCAGTTACTCTTTTAGCGGGAAAGAGACCCAGTACTTC. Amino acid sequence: CASSYSFSGKETQYF.

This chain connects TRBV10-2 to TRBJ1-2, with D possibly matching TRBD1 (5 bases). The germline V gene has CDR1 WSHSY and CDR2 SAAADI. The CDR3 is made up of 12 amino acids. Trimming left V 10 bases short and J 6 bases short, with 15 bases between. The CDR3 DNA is TGCGCCATCTTTAGACCGGGGGATGGCTACACCTTC. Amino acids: CAIFRPGDGYTF.

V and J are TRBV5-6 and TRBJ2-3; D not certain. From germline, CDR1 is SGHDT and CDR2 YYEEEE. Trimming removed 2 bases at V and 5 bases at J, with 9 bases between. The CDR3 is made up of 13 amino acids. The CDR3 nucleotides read TGTGCCAGCAGCTTTAGGGTTGGAGATACGCAGTATTTT. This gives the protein CASSFRVGDTQYF.

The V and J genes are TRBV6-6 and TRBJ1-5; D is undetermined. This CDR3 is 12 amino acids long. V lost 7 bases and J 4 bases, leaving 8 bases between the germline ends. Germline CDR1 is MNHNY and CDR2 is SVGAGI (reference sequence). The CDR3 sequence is CASTRENQPQHF. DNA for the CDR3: TGTGCCAGCACCCGGGAGAATCAGCCCCAGCATTTT.

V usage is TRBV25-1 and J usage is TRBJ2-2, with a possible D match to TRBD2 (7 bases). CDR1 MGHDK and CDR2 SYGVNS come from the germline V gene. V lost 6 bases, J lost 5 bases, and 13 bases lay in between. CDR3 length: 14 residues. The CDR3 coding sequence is TGTGCCAGCAGGGGGGGGGCGCGAACCGGGGAGCTGTTTTTT. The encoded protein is CASRGGARTGELFF.

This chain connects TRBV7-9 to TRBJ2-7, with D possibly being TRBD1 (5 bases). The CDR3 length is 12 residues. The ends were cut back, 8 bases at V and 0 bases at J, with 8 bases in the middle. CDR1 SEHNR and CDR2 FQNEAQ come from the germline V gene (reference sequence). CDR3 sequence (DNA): TGTGCCAGCGGCAGGGTCTCCTACGAGCAGTACTTC. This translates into CASGRVSYEQYF. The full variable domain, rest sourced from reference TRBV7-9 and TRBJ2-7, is DTGVSQNPRHKITKRGQNVTFRCDPISEHNRLYWYRQTLGQGPEFLTYFQNEAQLEKSRLLSDRFSAERPKGSFSTLEIQRTEQGDSAMYLCASGRVSYEQYFGPGTRLTVT.

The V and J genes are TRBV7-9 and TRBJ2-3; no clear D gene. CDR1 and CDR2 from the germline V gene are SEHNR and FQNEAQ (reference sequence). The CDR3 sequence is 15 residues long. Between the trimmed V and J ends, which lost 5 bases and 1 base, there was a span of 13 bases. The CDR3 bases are TGTGCCAGCAGCCGGCGTCGGAGCGGCACAGATACGCAGTATTTT. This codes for CASSRRRSGTDTQYF.

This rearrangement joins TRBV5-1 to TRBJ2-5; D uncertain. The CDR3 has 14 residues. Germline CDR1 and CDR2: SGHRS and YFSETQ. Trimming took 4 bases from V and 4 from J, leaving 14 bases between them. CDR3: CASSPGPPAETQYF. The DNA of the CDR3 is TGCGCCAGCAGCCCTGGACCGCCAGCAGAGACCCAGTACTTC.

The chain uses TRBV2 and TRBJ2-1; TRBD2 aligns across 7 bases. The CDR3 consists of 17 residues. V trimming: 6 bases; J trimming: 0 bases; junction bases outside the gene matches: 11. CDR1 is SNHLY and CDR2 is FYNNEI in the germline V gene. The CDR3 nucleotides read TGTGCCAGCAGCCCCCTCGGAGCGGGGAGCTCCTACAATGAGCAGTTCTTC. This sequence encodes CASSPLGAGSSYNEQFF. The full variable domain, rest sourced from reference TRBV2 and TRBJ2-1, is EPEVTQTPSHQVTQMGQEVILRCVPISNHLYFYWYRQILGQKVEFLVSFYNNEISEKSEIFDDQFSVERPDGSNFTLKIRSTKLEDSAMYFCASSPLGAGSSYNEQFFGPGTRLTVL.